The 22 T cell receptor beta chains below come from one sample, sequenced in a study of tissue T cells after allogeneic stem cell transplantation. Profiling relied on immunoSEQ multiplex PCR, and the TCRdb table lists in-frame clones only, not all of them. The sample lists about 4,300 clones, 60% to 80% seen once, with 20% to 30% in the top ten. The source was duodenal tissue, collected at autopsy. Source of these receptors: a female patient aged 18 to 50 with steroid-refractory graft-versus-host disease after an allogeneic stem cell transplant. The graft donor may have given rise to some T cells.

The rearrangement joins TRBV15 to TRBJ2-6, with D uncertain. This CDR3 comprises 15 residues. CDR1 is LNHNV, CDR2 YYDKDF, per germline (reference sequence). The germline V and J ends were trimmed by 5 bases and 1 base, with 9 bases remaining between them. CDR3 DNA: TGTGCCACCAGCCTATACAGTTCTGGGGCCAACGTCCTGACTTTC. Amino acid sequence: CATSLYSSGANVLTF. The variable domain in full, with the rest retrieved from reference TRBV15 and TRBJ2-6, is DAMVIQNPRYQVTQFGKPVTLSCSQTLNHNVMYWYQQKSSQAPKLLFHYYDKDFNNEADTPDNFQSRRPNTSFCFLDIRSPGLGDTAMYLCATSLYSSGANVLTFGAGSRLTVL.

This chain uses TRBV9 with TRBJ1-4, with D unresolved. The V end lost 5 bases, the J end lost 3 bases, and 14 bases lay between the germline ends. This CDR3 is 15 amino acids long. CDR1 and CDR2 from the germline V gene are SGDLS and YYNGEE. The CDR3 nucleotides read TGTGCCAGCAGTATAAGGACGGGCCCTAATGAAAAACTGTTTTTT. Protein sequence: CASSIRTGPNEKLFF.

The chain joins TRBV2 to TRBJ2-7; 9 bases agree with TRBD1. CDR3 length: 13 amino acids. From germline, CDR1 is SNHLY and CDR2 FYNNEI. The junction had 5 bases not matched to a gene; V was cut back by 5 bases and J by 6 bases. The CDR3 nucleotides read TGTGCCAGCAGTACCGGGACAGGGCGCGAGCAGTACTTC. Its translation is CASSTGTGREQYF. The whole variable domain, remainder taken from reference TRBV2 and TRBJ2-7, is EPEVTQTPSHQVTQMGQEVILRCVPISNHLYFYWYRQILGQKVEFLVSFYNNEISEKSEIFDDQFSVERPDGSNFTLKIRSTKLEDSAMYFCASSTGTGREQYFGPGTRLTVT.

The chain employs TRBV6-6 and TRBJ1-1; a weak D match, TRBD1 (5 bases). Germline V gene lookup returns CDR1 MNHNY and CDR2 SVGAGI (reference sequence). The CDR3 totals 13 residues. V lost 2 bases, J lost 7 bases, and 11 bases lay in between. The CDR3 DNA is TGTGCCAGCAGTTACGACGGGACGGTTGAAGCTTTCTTT. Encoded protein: CASSYDGTVEAFF.

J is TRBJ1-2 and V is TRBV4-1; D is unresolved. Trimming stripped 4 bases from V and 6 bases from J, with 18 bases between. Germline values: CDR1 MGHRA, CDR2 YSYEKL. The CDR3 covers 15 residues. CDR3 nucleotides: TGCGCCAGCAGCCGCCCAGTAGGGAAGGGCAATGGCTACACCTTC. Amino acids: CASSRPVGKGNGYTF.

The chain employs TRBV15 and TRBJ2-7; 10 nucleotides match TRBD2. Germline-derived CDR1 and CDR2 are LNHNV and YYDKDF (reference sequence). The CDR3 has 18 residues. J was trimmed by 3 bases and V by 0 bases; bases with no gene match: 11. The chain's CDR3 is CATSRDRPRAGGGYEQYF. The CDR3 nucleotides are TGTGCCACCAGCAGAGATCGCCCCCGAGCGGGAGGGGGCTACGAGCAGTACTTC.

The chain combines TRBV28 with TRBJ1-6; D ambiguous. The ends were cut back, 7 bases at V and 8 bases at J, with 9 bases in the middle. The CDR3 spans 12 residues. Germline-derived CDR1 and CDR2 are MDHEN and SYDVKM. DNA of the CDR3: TGTGCCAGCACCACCAGTGATTCACCCCTCCACTTT. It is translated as CASTTSDSPLHF.

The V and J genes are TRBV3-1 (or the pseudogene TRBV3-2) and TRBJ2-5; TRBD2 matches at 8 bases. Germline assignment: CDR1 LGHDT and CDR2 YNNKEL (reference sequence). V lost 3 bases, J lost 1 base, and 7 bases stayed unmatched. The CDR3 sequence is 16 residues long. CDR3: CASSQWSGGLQETQYF. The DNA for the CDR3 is TGTGCCAGCAGCCAGTGGAGCGGGGGCCTCCAAGAGACCCAGTACTTC.

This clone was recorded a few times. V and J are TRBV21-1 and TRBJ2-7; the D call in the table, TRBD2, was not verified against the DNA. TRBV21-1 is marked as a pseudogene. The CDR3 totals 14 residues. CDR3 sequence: CASSKTISLYEQYF. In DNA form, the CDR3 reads TGTGCCAGCAGCAAAACCATAAGCCTTTACGAGCAGTACTTC.

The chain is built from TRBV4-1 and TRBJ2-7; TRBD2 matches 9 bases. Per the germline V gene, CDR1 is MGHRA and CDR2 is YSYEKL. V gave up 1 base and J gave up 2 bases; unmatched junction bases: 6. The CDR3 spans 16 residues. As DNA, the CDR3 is TGCGCCAGCAGCCAAGTGATAGCGGGAGTTGCCTACGAGCAGTACTTC. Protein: CASSQVIAGVAYEQYF.

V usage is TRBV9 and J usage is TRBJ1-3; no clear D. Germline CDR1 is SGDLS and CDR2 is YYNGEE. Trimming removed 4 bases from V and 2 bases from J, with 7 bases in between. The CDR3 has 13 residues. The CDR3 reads CASSPWTGNTIYF. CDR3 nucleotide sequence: TGTGCCAGCAGCCCCTGGACTGGAAACACCATATATTTT.

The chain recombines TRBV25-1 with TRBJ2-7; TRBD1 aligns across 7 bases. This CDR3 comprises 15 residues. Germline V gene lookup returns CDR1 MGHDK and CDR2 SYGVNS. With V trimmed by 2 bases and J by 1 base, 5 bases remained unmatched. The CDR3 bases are TGTGCCAGCAGTGAAAGGGGACAGCGATCCTACGAGCAGTACTTC. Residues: CASSERGQRSYEQYF.

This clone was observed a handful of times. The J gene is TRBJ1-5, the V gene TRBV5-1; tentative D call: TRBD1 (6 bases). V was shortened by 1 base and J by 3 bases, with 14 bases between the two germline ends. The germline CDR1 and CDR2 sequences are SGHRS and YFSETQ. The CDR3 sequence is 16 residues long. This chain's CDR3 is CASSLSPTGFNQPQHF. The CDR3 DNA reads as TGCGCCAGCAGCTTGTCCCCTACAGGGTTCAATCAGCCCCAGCATTTT.

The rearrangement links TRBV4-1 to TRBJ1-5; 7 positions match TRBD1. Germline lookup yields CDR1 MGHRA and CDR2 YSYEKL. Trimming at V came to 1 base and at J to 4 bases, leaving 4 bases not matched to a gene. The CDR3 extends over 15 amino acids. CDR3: CASSQGGTENQPQHF. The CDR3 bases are TGCGCCAGCAGCCAAGGTGGGACAGAGAATCAGCCCCAGCATTTT.

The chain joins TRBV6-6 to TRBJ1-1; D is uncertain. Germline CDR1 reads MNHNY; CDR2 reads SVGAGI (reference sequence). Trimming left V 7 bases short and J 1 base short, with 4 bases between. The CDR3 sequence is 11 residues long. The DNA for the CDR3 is TGTGCCAGCAAACGGAACACTGAAGCTTTCTTT. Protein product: CASKRNTEAFF.

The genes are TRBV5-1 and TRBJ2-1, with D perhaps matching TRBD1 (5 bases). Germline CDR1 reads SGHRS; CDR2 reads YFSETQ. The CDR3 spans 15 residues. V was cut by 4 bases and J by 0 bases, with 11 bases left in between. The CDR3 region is CASSATTDSYNEQFF. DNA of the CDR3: TGCGCCAGCAGCGCGACGACAGACTCCTACAATGAGCAGTTCTTC.

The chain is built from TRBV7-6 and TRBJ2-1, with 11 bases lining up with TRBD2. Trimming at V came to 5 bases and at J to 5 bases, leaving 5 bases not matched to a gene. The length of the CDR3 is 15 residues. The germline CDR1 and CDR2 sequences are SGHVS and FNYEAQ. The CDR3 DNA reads TGTGCCAGCAGCCAACTAGCGGGGGATAACAATGAGCAGTTCTTC. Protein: CASSQLAGDNNEQFF.

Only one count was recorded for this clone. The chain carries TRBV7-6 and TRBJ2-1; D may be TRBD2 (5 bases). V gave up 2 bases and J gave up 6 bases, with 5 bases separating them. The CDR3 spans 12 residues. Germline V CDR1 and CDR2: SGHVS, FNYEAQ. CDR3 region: CASSLRGNEQFF. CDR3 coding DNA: TGTGCCAGCAGCTTACGGGGCAATGAGCAGTTCTTC.

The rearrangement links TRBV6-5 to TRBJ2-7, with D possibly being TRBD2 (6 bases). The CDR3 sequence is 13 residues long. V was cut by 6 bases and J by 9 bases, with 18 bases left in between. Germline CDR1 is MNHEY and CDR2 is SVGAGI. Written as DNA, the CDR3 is TGTGCCAGCAGCGCGGGGCATAATATTGGGCAGTACTTC. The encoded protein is CASSAGHNIGQYF.

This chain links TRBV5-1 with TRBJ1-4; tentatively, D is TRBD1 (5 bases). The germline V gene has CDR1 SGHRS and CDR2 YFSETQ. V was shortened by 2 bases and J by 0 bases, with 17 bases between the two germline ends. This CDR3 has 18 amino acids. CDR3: CASSLGAGRVATNEKLFF. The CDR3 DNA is TGCGCCAGCAGCTTAGGGGCAGGACGAGTTGCAACTAATGAAAAACTGTTTTTT.

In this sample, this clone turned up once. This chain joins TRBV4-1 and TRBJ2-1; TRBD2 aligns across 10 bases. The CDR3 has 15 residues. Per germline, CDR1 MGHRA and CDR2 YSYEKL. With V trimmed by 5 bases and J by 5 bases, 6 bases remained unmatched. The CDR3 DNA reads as TGCGCCAGCAGCGGTATGGGACTAGCGAACAATGAGCAGTTCTTC. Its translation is CASSGMGLANNEQFF.

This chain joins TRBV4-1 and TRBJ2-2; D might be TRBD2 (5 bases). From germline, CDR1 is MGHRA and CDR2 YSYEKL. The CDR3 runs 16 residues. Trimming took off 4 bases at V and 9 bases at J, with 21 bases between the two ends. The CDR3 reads CASSLVQGRTRRELFF. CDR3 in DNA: TGCGCCAGCAGCCTCGTCCAAGGACGGACTCGAAGGGAGCTGTTTTTT.